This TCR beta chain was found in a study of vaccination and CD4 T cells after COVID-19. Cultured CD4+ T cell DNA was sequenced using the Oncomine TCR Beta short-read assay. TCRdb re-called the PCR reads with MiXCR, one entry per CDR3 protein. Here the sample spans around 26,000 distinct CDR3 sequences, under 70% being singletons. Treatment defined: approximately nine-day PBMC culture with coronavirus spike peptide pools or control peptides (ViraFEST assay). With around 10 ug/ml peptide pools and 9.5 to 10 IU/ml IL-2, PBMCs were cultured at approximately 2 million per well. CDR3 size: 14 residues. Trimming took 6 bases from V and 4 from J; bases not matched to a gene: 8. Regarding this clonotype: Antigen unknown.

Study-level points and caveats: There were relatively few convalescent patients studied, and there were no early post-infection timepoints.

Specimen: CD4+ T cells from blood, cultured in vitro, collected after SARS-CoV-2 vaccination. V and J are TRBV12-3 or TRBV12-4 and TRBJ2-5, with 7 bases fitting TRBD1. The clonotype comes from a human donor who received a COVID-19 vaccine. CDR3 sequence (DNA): TGTGCCAGCAGCCCAACAGGGGTCGGAGAGACCCAGTACTTC. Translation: CASSPTGVGETQYF.